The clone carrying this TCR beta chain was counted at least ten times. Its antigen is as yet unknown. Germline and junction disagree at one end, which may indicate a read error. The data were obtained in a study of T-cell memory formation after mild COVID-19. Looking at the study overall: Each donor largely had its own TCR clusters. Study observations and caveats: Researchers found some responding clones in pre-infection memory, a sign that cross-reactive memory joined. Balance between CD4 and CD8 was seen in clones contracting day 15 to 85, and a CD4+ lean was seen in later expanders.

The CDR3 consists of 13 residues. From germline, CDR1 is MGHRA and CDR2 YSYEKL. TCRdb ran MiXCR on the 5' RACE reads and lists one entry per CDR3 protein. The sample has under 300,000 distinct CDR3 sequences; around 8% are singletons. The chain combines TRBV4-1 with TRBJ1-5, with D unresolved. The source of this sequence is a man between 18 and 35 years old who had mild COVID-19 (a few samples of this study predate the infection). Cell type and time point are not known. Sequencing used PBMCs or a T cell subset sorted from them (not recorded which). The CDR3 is CASSPGGNQPQHF. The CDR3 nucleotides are TGTGCCAGCAGCCCCGGTGGAAATCAGCCCCAGCATTTT.